The entry below describes one TCR beta chain. These data belong to a study of OX40 agonist ivuxolimab in advanced cancers. Study details: Patients got intravenous ivuxolimab at 0.01 to 10 mg/kg every 2 weeks. The group had a mean age of roughly 65 years, ranged from about 20 to 80, and was 80% to 90% male.

TCRdb's table, derived via immunoSEQ multiplex PCR, lists solely in-frame clones and lacks some. The sample records 62,000 or so clones, just under 85% being singletons. CDR1 and CDR2 from the germline V gene are SGHRS and YFSETQ. This CDR3 is built from 15 residues. V was shortened by 0 bases and J by 4 bases, with 10 bases between the two germline ends. Sequencing was performed on CD4+ or CD8+ T cells sorted from blood, taken in a trial of the OX40 agonist ivuxolimab. V gene TRBV5-1 combines with J gene TRBJ2-2, with a tentative D call TRBD1 (6 bases). This sequence was found in an adult with an advanced solid tumor such as melanoma, head and neck, liver or kidney cancer. As DNA, the CDR3 is TGCGCCAGCAGCTTGGGGGGGCGCGGCACCGGGGAGCTGTTTTTT. It translates to CASSLGGRGTGELFF.